This is a list of T cell receptor beta chains from one sample in a study of blood T cell repertoires in COVID-19. Only in-frame clones appear in the TCRdb table, and some are missing; sequencing was by immunoSEQ multiplex PCR. The sample includes around 190,000 clones, around 75% of them seen just once. Sequencing used peripheral blood. The receptors come from a middle-aged woman with COVID-19, enrolled during active disease. The CDR3 runs from the conserved cysteine through the conserved F or W. A D gene is named only where the DNA matches it firmly. Size values are once, few and many counts, or a class for expanded clones, and some rows have none.

clone_size d_call j_call v_call cdr3_nt cdr3_aa
. TRBD1 TRBJ1-3 TRBV7-9 TGTGCCAGCAGCCCACCCGGGACAGGGGGCAACACCATATATTTT CASSPPGTGGNTIYF
. . TRBJ2-1 TRBV20-1 TGCAGTGCTAGAGATATTGATGAGCAGTTCTTC CSARDIDEQFF
. . TRBJ2-7 TRBV6-5 TGTGCCAGCTTCGAGTCGGACAAACCCCACGAGCAGTACTTC CASFESDKPHEQYF
. TRBD1 TRBJ1-2 TRBV7-3 TGTGCCAGCAGCCCCGCCGGACAGGGGTTTGGCTACACCTTC CASSPAGQGFGYTF
. . TRBJ2-3 TRBV2 TGTGCCAGCAGTGCTGAGGACTTTCCTCGGGTCCTAAGCACAGATACGCAGTATTTT CASSAEDFPRVLSTDTQYF
. . TRBJ1-3 TRBV10-1 TGCGCCAGCAGTGGGTCAGGACTGCGGGGAAACACCATATATTTT CASSGSGLRGNTIYF
. TRBD1 TRBJ2-1 TRBV7-9 TGTGCCAGCAGCTCGGGGACAGGCTCTGGTGAGCAGTTCTTC CASSSGTGSGEQFF
. TRBD1 TRBJ2-5 TRBV5-1 TGCGCCAGCAGCTTCGGGCAGGGGGAACAAGAGACCCAGTACTTC CASSFGQGEQETQYF
. TRBD2 TRBJ2-2 TRBV11-3 TGTGCCAGCAGCTCGACTAGCGGGGCGAACACCGGGGAGCTGTTTTTT CASSSTSGANTGELFF
. . TRBJ2-7 TRBV30 TGTGCCTGGAGTGTAGAGTTTCAAACCTACGAGCAGTACTTC CAWSVEFQTYEQYF
few TRBD1 TRBJ1-5 TRBV29-1 TGCAGCGCCAGGGACAGCTTCAATCAGCCCCAGCATTTT CSARDSFNQPQHF
. . TRBJ1-1 TRBV6-2/TRBV6-3 TGTGCCAGCAGTTACTCAGGCGTGCGGTTAGCTTTCTTT CASSYSGVRLAFF
. . TRBJ2-7 TRBV4-3 TGCGCCAGCAGCCAAGATCGACCATACGGAGACGAGCAGTACTTC CASSQDRPYGDEQYF
many TRBD2 TRBJ2-7 TRBV11-2 TGTGCCAGCAGCTTTTCCGGGGGAGGGGAGCAGTACTTC CASSFSGGGEQYF
. . TRBJ1-4 TRBV6-6 TGTGCCAGCAGTTACTCGAACAGTGGTCTGTTTTTT CASSYSNSGLFF
. . TRBJ2-3 TRBV2 TGTGCCAGCACCGAGCGGTTGACCACAGATACGCAGTATTTT CASTERLTTDTQYF
. . TRBJ1-6 TRBV6-5 TGTGCCAGCAGCCGGCAGACAAGTTCACCCCTCCACTTT CASSRQTSSPLHF